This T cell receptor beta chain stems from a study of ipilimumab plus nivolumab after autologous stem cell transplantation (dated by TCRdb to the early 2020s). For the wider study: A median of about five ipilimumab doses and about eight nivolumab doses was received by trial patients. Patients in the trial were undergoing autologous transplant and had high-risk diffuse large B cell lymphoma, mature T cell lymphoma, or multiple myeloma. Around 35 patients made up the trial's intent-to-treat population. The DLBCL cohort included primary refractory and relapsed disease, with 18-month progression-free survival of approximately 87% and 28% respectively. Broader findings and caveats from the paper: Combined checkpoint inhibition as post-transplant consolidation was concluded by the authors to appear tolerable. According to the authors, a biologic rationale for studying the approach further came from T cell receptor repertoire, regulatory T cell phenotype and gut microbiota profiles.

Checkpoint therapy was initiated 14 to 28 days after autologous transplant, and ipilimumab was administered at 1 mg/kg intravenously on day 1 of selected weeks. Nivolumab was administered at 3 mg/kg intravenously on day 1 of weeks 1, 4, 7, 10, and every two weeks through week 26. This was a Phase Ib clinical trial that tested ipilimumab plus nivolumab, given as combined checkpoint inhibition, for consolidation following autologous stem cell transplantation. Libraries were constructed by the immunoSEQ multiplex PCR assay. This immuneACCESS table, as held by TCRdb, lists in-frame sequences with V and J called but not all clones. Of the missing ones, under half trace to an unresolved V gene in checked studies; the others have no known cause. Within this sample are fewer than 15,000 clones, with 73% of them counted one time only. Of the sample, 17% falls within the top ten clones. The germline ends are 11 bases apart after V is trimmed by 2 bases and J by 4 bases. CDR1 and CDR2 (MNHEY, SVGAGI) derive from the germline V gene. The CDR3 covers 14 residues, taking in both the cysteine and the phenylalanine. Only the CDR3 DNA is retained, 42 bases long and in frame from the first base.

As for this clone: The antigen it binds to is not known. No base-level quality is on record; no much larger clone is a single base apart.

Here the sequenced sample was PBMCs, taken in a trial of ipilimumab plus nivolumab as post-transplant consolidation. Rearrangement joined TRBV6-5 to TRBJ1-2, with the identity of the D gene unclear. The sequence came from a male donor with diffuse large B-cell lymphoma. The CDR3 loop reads CASSYQTVPYGYTF. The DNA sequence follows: TGTGCCAGCAGTTACCAGACGGTCCCCTATGGCTACACCTTC.